This TCR beta chain was found in a study of OX40 agonist ivuxolimab in advanced cancers. Looking at the study overall: Ivuxolimab, an agonistic anti-OX40 (CD134) antibody, was given to patients. Findings of the study overall: At 0.1 to 3.0 mg/kg, clonal expansion of CD4+ and CD8+ blood T cells had occurred by week 6. In the expanded peripheral T cells, antigen specificity was never determined. CD4+ T cells averaged fewer expanded clones than CD8+ T cells.

Data came from immunoSEQ multiplex PCR; TCRdb stores just in-frame clones and leaves some out. The sample has some 70,000 clones, about 85% seen once. To note about this clone: Antigen specificity is unknown.

This receptor was taken from an adult with an advanced solid tumor such as melanoma, head and neck, liver or kidney cancer. The specimen comprised CD4+ or CD8+ T cells sorted from blood, sampled in a trial of the OX40 agonist ivuxolimab.

The DNA for the CDR3 is TGTGCCAGCAGTGCAGATGACAGTCAGCCCCAGCATTTT. Its protein is CASSADDSQPQHF. This chain joins TRBV6-5 and TRBJ1-5; TRBD1 might be the D (5 bases). Trimming removed 5 bases at V and 6 bases at J, with 11 bases between. Germline V gene sequence: CDR1 MNHEY, CDR2 SVGAGI. CDR3 size: 13 residues.